This T cell receptor (beta chain) was obtained from a study of blood T cell repertoires in COVID-19. Trimming left V 6 bases short and J 7 bases short, with 9 bases between. Germline V CDR1 and CDR2: SGHTA, FQGTGA. This CDR3 spans 12 amino acids. The recovered donors of Cohort 3 showed two negative PCRs, clearance, or symptom resolution. The protocol was immunoSEQ multiplex PCR, while the TCRdb copy is restricted to in-frame clones and leaves out a portion. There are 110,000 to 150,000 clones in the sample; more than 75% occur only once, and less than 7.5% lies in the top ten. The gene calls are TRBV7-3 and TRBJ1-4; tentatively, D is TRBD1 (6 bases). This clonotype was sampled from a woman between 50 and 59 years old who had recovered from COVID-19. Sequencing was carried out using PBMCs or T cells enriched from blood (not recorded which). For the CDR3, the DNA is TGTGCCAGCAGTCTAGGGGGTGAAAAACTGTTTTTT. It translates to CASSLGGEKLFF.